This TCR beta chain originates from a study of vaccination and CD4 T cells after COVID-19. Sample treatment: approximately 9-day PBMC culture with coronavirus spike peptide pools or control peptides (ViraFEST assay). ViraFEST sequenced TCRs after peptide-pool expansion of antigen-specific T cells. Roughly 2 million PBMCs were grown per well alongside 7.5 to 10 IU/ml IL-2 and about 9.3 ug/ml peptide pools. Regarding the study as a whole: 304 of 307 vaccine-specific clones from convalescent patients were spike mono-reactive.

CDR3 length: 13 amino acids. The germline V gene has CDR1 SNHLY and CDR2 FYNNEI. The V end lost 5 bases, the J end lost 10 bases, and 12 bases lay between the germline ends. Cultured CD4+ T cells had their DNA profiled by the Oncomine TCR Beta short-read assay. Researchers extracted genomic DNA from CD4+ T cells that had been cultured. TCRdb fed the PCR reads into MiXCR, producing one record per CDR3 protein. This table holds over 8,000 distinct CDR3 sequences, 23% found once. For this clonotype: The antigen is unknown.

This rearrangement joins TRBV2 to TRBJ1-6; D not certain. The receptor was isolated from a human donor with COVID-19. Material: cultured CD4+ T cells from blood. The CDR3 DNA sequence: TGTGCCAGCAGTTCGAATGTAGAGTCACCCCTCCACTTT. This sequence encodes CASSSNVESPLHF. The whole variable domain, filled in from reference TRBV2 and TRBJ1-6, reads EPEVTQTPSHQVTQMGQEVILRCVPISNHLYFYWYRQILGQKVEFLVSFYNNEISEKSEIFDDQFSVERPDGSNFTLKIRSTKLEDSAMYFCASSSNVESPLHFGNGTRLTVT.